This entry is about one TCR beta chain. The antigen remains undetermined. A J-beta primer mix and a sample-barcoded 5' primer were used in a second PCR of about 6 to 12 cycles. TCRdb processed the 5' RACE reads anew with MiXCR; each CDR3 protein has one entry. The data show approximately 600,000 distinct CDR3 sequences, approximately 50% seen once. These data originate in a study of blood T cells in healthy people across ages. Regarding the study as a whole: While age rose, TCR beta diversity per million T cells dropped in a roughly linear way.

CDR1 and CDR2 (germline): SGHTA, FQGNSA. With 1 base clipped from V and 8 bases from J, the junction kept 4 bases outside the gene matches. The length of the CDR3 is 14 residues. The source is a man aged 60 to 69 in good health. The gene calls are TRBV7-2 and TRBJ2-3; 9 bases align to TRBD2. Sequenced material: blood. The CDR3 loop is CASSLGISGGTQYF. The DNA for the CDR3 is TGTGCCAGCAGCTTAGGTATTAGCGGGGGTACGCAGTATTTT.